Presented here are 5 T cell receptor beta chains from one specimen sequenced in a study of beta chain features in type 1 diabetes (dated by TCRdb to 2016 to 2018). The method behind the library was the immunoSEQ multiplex PCR assay. All of the isolated RNA was reverse transcribed with the High Capacity cDNA Reverse Transcription Kit, so expressed TCRB transcripts were sequenced. TCRdb took over this immuneACCESS table, retaining in-frame rearrangements with V and J assigned. Such tables are incomplete; in checked studies, under half of the missing clones stem from an unresolved V gene, and the remainder is unexplained. The sample table contains about 410,000 clones; only one count was recorded for over 11% of them. The ten largest make up 0.03% to 0.04% of the sample. The sequenced material came from naive CD4+ T cells from blood. What this sample's cell subset or site label stands for: true naive CD4+ T cells. The receptor set was obtained from a man aged 25-45 years in good health.

Only a few counts were recorded for this clone. This chain links TRBV5-1 with TRBJ2-3; no reliable D call. Deletions cut 4 bases from V and 4 bases from J, with 16 bases between. The CDR3 extends over 15 amino acids. CDR1 is SGHRS, CDR2 YFSETQ, per germline. CDR3 sequence (DNA): TGCGCCAGCAGCCTAAGAATGGCTACGGCAGATACGCAGTATTTT. It translates to CASSLRMATADTQYF.

In this sample, this clone turned up a few times. V is TRBV28 and J is TRBJ1-6; D unclear. Germline V lookup: CDR1 MDHEN, CDR2 SYDVKM. CDR3 length: 12 amino acids. Trimming stripped 8 bases from V and 9 bases from J, with 11 bases between. Written as DNA, the CDR3 is TGTGCCAGCGGGCAGTATGGTTCACCCCTCCACTTT. It is translated as CASGQYGSPLHF.

CDR3 region: CASSESSGGHRLDTQYF. DNA of the CDR3: TGTGCCAGCAGCGAATCTAGCGGGGGGCATAGATTAGATACGCAGTATTTT. This rearrangement joins TRBV9 to TRBJ2-3; 11 nucleotides align to TRBD2. Unmatched junction bases numbered 11, after V lost 3 bases and J lost 5 bases. Germline V gives CDR1 SGDLS, CDR2 YYNGEE. The CDR3 runs to 17 residues.

J is TRBJ2-3 and V is TRBV27, with 8 bases lining up with TRBD1. CDR1 is MNHEY, CDR2 SMNVEV, per germline (reference sequence). J was trimmed by 3 bases and V by 5 bases; bases with no gene match: 4. This CDR3 has 14 residues. CDR3 loop: CASSPDRGTDTQYF. The CDR3 DNA is TGTGCCAGCAGTCCCGACAGGGGAACAGATACGCAGTATTTT.

This clone occurred a few times. The chain is built from TRBV7-2 and TRBJ1-2, with TRBD1 as a possible D gene (5 bases). Germline CDR1 SGHTA, CDR2 FQGNSA. V dropped 5 bases and J dropped 1 base, with 23 bases sitting between them. The CDR3 covers 18 residues. The CDR3 bases are TGTGCCAGCAGCCGTTTCGCTGGGGCGCCTGGGGATAACTATGGCTACACCTTC. This encodes CASSRFAGAPGDNYGYTF.